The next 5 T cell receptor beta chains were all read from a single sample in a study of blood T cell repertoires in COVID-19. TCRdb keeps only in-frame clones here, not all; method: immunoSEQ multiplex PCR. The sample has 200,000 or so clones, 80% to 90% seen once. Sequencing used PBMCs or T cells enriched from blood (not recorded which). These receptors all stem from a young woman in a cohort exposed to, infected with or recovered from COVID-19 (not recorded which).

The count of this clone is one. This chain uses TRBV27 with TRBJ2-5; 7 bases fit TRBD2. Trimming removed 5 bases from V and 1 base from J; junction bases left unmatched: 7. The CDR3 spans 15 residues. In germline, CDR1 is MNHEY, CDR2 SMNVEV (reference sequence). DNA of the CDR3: TGTGCCAGCAGTCCCGGACTAGTGCTCCAAGAGACCCAGTACTTC. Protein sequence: CASSPGLVLQETQYF.

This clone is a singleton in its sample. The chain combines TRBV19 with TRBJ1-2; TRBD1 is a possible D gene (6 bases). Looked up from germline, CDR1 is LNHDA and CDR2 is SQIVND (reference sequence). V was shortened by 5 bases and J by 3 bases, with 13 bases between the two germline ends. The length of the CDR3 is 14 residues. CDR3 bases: TGTGCCAGTAGTGTTCCTCAGGGGCACTATGGCTACACCTTC. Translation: CASSVPQGHYGYTF. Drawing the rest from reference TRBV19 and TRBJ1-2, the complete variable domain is DGGITQSPKYLFRKEGQNVTLSCEQNLNHDAMYWYRQDPGQGLRLIYYSQIVNDFQKGDIAEGYSVSREKKESFPLTVTSAQKNPTAFYLCASSVPQGHYGYTFGSGTRLTVV.

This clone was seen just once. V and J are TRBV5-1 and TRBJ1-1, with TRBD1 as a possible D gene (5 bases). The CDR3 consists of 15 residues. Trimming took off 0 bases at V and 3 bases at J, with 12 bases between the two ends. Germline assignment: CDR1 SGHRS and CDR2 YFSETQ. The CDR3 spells CASSLAEGRDTEAFF. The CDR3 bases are TGCGCCAGCAGCTTGGCCGAGGGGAGGGACACTGAAGCTTTCTTT.

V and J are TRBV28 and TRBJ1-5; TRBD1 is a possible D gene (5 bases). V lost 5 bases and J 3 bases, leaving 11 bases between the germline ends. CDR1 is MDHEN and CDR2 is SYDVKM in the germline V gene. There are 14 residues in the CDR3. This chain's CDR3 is CASSIGQHNQPQHF. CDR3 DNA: TGTGCCAGCAGTATCGGACAACACAATCAGCCCCAGCATTTT.

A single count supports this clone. The CDR3 loop is CASTKHTGISNQPQHF. The CDR3 nucleotides are TGTGCCAGCACGAAGCACACAGGGATCAGCAATCAGCCCCAGCATTTT. The genes are TRBV2 and TRBJ1-5; D possibly corresponds to TRBD1 (6 bases). Germline-derived CDR1 and CDR2 are SNHLY and FYNNEI. The CDR3 contains 16 residues. Between the trimmed V and J ends, which lost 7 bases and 1 base, there was a span of 17 bases.